The 13 T cell receptor beta chains below come from one sample, sequenced in a study of T cell changes during pregnancy in multiple sclerosis (dated by TCRdb to between 2018 and 2021). The library was built by means of the immunoSEQ multiplex PCR assay. TCRdb carries this immuneACCESS record with in-frame sequences only. Its versions omit some clonotypes, under half of them owing to an unresolved V gene in the studies checked, with the rest unexplained. The sample has approximately 34,000 clones on record, approximately 90% of them singletons. The ten most abundant clones make up approximately 0.45% of the sample. The sample here was CD4+ T cells from peripheral blood mononuclear cells, taken after pregnancy. Every receptor here comes from a female donor with multiple sclerosis, enrolled in a pregnancy study.

The CDR3 reads CASSSGTSGQETQYF. DNA for the CDR3: TGCGCCAGCAGCTCAGGGACTAGCGGACAAGAGACCCAGTACTTC. The chain employs TRBV5-1 and TRBJ2-5; 11 bases are shared with TRBD2. The CDR3 runs 15 residues. Looked up from germline, CDR1 is SGHRS and CDR2 is YFSETQ. The junction had 3 bases not matched to a gene; V was cut back by 3 bases and J by 2 bases.

V is TRBV5-1 and J is TRBJ1-5; the D gene is possibly TRBD1 (5 bases). Germline values: CDR1 SGHRS, CDR2 YFSETQ. Trimming left V 1 base short and J 2 bases short, with 10 bases between. CDR3 size: 15 residues. This CDR3 reads CASSLSGDGNQPQHF. In nucleotides, the CDR3 is TGCGCCAGCAGCTTGTCGGGGGACGGCAATCAGCCCCAGCATTTT. Using reference TRBV5-1 and TRBJ1-5 for the parts outside the CDR3, the full variable domain is KAGVTQTPRYLIKTRGQQVTLSCSPISGHRSVSWYQQTPGQGLQFLFEYFSETQRNKGNFPGRFSGRQFSNSRSEMNVSTLELGDSALYLCASSLSGDGNQPQHFGDGTRLSIL.

The chain recombines TRBV5-1 with TRBJ2-1; 7 bases align to TRBD1. The CDR3 runs to 15 residues. The trim removed 0 bases at V and 4 bases at J, leaving 4 bases unmatched. CDR1 SGHRS and CDR2 YFSETQ come from the germline V gene. The chain's CDR3 is CASSLDGQEYNEQFF. The DNA of the CDR3 is TGCGCCAGCAGCTTGGATGGACAGGAGTACAATGAGCAGTTCTTC.

The chain links TRBV4-2 to TRBJ2-5; D is possibly TRBD2 (6 bases). The CDR3 runs 21 residues. The V and J ends lost 1 base and 1 base respectively, with 28 bases between them. Germline V CDR1 and CDR2: LGHNA, YNFKEQ. The CDR3 loop reads CASSQGRRSLVAARPQETQYF. DNA of the CDR3: TGTGCCAGCAGCCAAGGGAGACGGTCTCTGGTAGCGGCGCGACCCCAAGAGACCCAGTACTTC.

The chain links TRBV4-1 to TRBJ2-5, with TRBD2 identical over 8 bases. Germline assignment: CDR1 MGHRA and CDR2 YSYEKL. The CDR3 is 16 amino acids. After removal of 0 bases from V and 6 bases from J, the junction contained 9 bases not matched to a gene. CDR3 residues: CASSQETSGFGKTQYF. The CDR3 nucleotides read TGCGCCAGCAGCCAAGAAACTAGCGGTTTTGGAAAGACCCAGTACTTC.

This clone was detected once. The V call is TRBV30, the J call TRBJ2-5, with TRBD2 identical over 11 bases. With the DNA end fitting TRBJ2-7 better, the J assignment may be wrong. The CDR3 has 15 amino acids. Germline V gene lookup returns CDR1 GTSNPN and CDR2 SVGIG (reference sequence). The CDR3 coding sequence is TGTGCCTGGAGTCATAGCGGGAGGGCCGACTACGAGCAGTACTTC. Its translation is CAWSHSGRADYEQYF.

V is TRBV5-1 and J is TRBJ1-5; D is perhaps TRBD1 (6 bases). The CDR3 runs 15 residues. Germline CDR1 and CDR2: SGHRS and YFSETQ. Deletions cut 0 bases from V and 2 bases from J, with 9 bases between. The CDR3 sequence: CASSLASGGNQPQHF. The DNA of the CDR3 is TGCGCCAGCAGCTTGGCATCAGGGGGCAATCAGCCCCAGCATTTT. The whole variable domain, filled in from reference TRBV5-1 and TRBJ1-5, reads KAGVTQTPRYLIKTRGQQVTLSCSPISGHRSVSWYQQTPGQGLQFLFEYFSETQRNKGNFPGRFSGRQFSNSRSEMNVSTLELGDSALYLCASSLASGGNQPQHFGDGTRLSIL.

This chain connects TRBV6-5 to TRBJ1-4; D remains ambiguous. The V and J ends lost 6 bases and 10 bases respectively, with 15 bases between them. From germline, CDR1 is MNHEY and CDR2 SVGAGI. This CDR3 has 13 amino acids. The CDR3 reads CASSLRRAGKLFF. DNA for the CDR3: TGTGCCAGCAGCCTCCGGAGGGCCGGAAAACTGTTTTTT.

The rearrangement uses TRBV5-6 and TRBJ1-4, with D unresolved. This CDR3 is built from 15 residues. CDR1 SGHDT and CDR2 YYEEEE come from the germline V gene. Deletions cut 0 bases from V and 7 bases from J, with 13 bases between. In nucleotides, the CDR3 is TGTGCCAGCAGCTTGGGGCTCGGGGAAAGTGAAAAACTGTTTTTT. Amino acids: CASSLGLGESEKLFF.

The chain carries TRBV6-5 and TRBJ2-2; 8 bases are shared with TRBD1. V shed 0 bases, J shed 6 bases, and the junction held 6 bases outside the gene matches. The CDR3 is 16 residues long. Germline CDR1 reads MNHEY; CDR2 reads SVGAGI. CDR3 protein: CASSYSWTGQAGELFF. The CDR3 DNA follows: TGTGCCAGCAGTTACTCCTGGACAGGGCAGGCCGGGGAGCTGTTTTTT.

V usage is TRBV15 and J usage is TRBJ1-3; the D gene is possibly TRBD1 (6 bases). Germline loops: CDR1 LNHNV, CDR2 YYDKDF (reference sequence). Trimming cost V 1 base and J 4 bases, with 11 bases left between them. This CDR3 has 15 amino acids. The CDR3 bases are TGTGCCACCAGCAGAGGGGGACACTCCGGAAACACCATATATTTT. Translation: CATSRGGHSGNTIYF.

V usage is TRBV27 and J usage is TRBJ2-7, with TRBD2 matching 14 bases. V gave up 4 bases and J gave up 4 bases; unmatched junction bases: 15. The CDR3 extends over 19 amino acids. The germline V gene has CDR1 MNHEY and CDR2 SMNVEV (reference sequence). CDR3 residues: CASSYQGQGTSGRRYEQYF. Here the CDR3 DNA reads TGTGCCAGCAGTTATCAAGGCCAAGGGACTAGCGGGAGAAGGTACGAGCAGTACTTC.

CDR3 DNA: TGCGCCAGCAGCCAATCGTCTCAGGGACCGGGGGATCAGCCCCAGCATTTT. Translated: CASSQSSQGPGDQPQHF. This chain uses TRBV4-1 with TRBJ1-5; maybe TRBD1 (5 bases). In germline, CDR1 is MGHRA, CDR2 YSYEKL. The CDR3 covers 17 residues. V lost 2 bases and J lost 5, with 19 bases in between.